The entry below gives a single T cell receptor beta chain sequence along with its context. These data are taken from a study of response to subunit inactivated influenza vaccine. Germline values: CDR1 SGHAT, CDR2 FQDESV (reference sequence). The CDR3 covers 19 residues. The V gene lost 2 bases and the J gene lost 3 bases, with 23 bases spanning the gap. TCRdb reprocessed the RT-PCR reads via MiXCR and lists one record per CDR3 protein. The sample consists of about 540,000 distinct CDR3 sequences, around 25% of them appearing once. Separately, the same data were catalogued under a study of T cells expressing NK-cell markers. Per that study: With UMIs, 5'RACE template switching was used to make TCR beta cDNA.

Here the sequenced sample was CD4+ T cells sorted from PBMCs, taken 12 days after vaccination. The chain is built from TRBV11-1 and TRBJ2-1, with D perhaps matching TRBD1 (6 bases). This sequence was found in a middle-aged man who received an inactivated influenza vaccine. In DNA, the CDR3 is TGTGCCAGCAGCTTATCACTAGAAGGGGGTGGCCTAGTCTACAATGAGCAGTTCTTC. This encodes CASSLSLEGGGLVYNEQFF.